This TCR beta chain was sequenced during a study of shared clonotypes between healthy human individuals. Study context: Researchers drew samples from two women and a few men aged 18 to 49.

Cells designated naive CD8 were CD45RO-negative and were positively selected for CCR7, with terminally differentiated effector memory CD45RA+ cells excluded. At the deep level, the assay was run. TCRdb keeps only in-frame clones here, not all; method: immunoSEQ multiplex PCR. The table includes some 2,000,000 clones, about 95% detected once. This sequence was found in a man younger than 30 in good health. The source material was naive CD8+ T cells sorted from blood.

The CDR3 DNA reads as TGTGCCAGCAGCTTAACGGGATCGGGTTACGAGCAGTACTTC. Amino acid sequence: CASSLTGSGYEQYF. The chain uses TRBV7-9 and TRBJ2-7, with D possibly being TRBD2 (5 bases). Germline loops: CDR1 SEHNR, CDR2 FQNEAQ (reference sequence). The CDR3 sequence is 14 residues long. Trimming took 2 bases from V and 4 from J, leaving 12 bases between them.